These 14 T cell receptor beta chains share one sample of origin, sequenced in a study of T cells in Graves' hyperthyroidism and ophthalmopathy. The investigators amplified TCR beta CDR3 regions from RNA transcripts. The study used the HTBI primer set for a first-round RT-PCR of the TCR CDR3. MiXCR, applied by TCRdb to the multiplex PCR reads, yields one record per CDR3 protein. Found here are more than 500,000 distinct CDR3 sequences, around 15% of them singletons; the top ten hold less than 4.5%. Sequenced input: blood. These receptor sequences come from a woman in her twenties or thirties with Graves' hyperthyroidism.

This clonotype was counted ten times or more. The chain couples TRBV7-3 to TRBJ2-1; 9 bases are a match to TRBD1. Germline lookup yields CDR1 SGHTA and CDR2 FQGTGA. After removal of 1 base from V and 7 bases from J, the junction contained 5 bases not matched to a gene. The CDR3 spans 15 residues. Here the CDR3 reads CASSLKAGTGNEQFF. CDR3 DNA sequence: TGTGCCAGCAGCTTAAAAGCAGGGACAGGGAATGAGCAGTTCTTC.

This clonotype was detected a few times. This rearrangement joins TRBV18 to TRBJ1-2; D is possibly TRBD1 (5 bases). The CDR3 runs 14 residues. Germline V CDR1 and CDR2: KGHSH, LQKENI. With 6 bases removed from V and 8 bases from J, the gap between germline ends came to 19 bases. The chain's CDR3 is CASSPDSASSGYTF. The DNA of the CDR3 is TGTGCCAGCTCTCCAGACAGCGCGTCATCAGGCTACACCTTC.

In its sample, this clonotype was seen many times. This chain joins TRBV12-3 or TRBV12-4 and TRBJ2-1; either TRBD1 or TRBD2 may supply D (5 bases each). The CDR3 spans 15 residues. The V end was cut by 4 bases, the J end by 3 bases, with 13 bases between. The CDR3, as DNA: TGTGCCAGCAGTTCTGACCGGGACCTCTACAATGAGCAGTTCTTC. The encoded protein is CASSSDRDLYNEQFF.

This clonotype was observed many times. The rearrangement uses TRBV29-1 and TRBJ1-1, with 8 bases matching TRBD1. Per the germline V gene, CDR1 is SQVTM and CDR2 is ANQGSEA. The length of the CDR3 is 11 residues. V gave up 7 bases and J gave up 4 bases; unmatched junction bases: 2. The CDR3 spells CSAQGATEAFF. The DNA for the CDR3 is TGCAGCGCGCAGGGGGCCACTGAAGCTTTCTTT.

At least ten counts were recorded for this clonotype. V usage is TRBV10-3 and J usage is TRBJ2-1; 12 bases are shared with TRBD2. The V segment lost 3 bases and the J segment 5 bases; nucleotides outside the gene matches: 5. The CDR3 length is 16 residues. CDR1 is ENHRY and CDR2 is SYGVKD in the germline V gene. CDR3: CAISDYGLAGNNEQFF. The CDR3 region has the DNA TGTGCCATCAGTGATTATGGACTAGCGGGGAACAATGAGCAGTTCTTC.

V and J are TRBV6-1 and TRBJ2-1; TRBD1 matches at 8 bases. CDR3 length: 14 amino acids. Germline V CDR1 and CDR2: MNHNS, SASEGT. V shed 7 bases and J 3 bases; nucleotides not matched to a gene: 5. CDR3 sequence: CASTGGQGYNEQFF. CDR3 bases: TGTGCCAGCACTGGTGGACAGGGCTACAATGAGCAGTTCTTC.

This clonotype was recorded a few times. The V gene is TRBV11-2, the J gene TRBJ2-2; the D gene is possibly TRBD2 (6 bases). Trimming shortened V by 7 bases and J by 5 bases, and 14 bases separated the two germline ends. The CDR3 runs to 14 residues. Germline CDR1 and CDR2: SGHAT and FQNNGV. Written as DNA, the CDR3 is TGTGCCAGCATCGGGGTCCGGGGGACCGGGGAGCTGTTTTTT. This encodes CASIGVRGTGELFF.

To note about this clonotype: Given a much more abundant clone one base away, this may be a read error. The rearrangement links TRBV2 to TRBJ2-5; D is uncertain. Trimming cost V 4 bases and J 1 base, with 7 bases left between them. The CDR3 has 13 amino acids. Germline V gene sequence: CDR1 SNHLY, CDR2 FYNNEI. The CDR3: CASSGPAQETQYF. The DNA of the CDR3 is TGTGCCAGCAGTGGGCCGGCCCAAGAGACCCAGTACTTC.

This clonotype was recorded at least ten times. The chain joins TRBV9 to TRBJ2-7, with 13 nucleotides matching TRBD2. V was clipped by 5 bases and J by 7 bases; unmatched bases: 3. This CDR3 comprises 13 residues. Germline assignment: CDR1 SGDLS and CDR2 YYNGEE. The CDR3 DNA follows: TGTGCCAGCAGTCCGGGACTAGCGGGGGAGCAGTACTTC. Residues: CASSPGLAGEQYF.

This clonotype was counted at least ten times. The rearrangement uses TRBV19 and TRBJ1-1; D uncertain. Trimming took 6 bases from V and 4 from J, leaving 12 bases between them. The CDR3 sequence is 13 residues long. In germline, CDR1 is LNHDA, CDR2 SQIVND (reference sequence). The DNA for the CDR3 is TGTGCCAGTAGCCTAAGCCCCACCACTGAAGCTTTCTTT. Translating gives CASSLSPTTEAFF.

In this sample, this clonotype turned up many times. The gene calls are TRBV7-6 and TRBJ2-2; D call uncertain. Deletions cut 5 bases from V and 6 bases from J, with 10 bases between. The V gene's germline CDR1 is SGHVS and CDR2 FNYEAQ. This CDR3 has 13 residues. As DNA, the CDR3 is TGTGCCAGCAGCACCCGAGTAGCCGGGGAGCTGTTTTTT. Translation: CASSTRVAGELFF.

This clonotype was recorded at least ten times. CDR3 in DNA: TGTGCCAGCAGTTTAGCAGGAAGCGGGAGGGCCTTAGGATACAATGAGCAGTTCTTC. Amino acid sequence: CASSLAGSGRALGYNEQFF. The chain couples TRBV12-3 or TRBV12-4 to TRBJ2-1; TRBD2 agrees at 10 bases. V lost 0 bases and J lost 4; bases outside the gene matches: 12. The CDR3 totals 19 residues.

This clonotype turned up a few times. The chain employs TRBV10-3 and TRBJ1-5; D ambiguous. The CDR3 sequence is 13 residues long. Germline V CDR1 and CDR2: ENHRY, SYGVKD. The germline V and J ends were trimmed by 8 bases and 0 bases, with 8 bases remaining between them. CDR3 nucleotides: TGTGCCATCGGGGAGTATAGCAATCAGCCCCAGCATTTT. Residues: CAIGEYSNQPQHF.

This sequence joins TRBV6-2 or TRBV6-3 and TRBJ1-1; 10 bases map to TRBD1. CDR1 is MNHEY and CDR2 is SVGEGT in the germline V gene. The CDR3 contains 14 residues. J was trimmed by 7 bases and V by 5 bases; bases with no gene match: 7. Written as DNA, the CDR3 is TGTGCCAGCAGTCCCGGACAGGGGGTCGGTGAAGCTTTCTTT. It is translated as CASSPGQGVGEAFF.